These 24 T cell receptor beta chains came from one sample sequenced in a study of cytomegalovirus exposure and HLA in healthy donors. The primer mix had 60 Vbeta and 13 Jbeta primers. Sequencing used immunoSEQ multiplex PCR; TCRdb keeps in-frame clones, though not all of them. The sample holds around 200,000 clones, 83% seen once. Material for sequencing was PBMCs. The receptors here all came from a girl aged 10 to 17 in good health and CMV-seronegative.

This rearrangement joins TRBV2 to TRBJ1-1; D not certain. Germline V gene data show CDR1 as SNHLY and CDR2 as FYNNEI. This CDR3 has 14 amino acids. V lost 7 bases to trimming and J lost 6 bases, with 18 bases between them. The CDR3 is CASKFRALVPEAFF. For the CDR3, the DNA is TGTGCCAGCAAGTTTCGAGCCCTGGTCCCTGAAGCTTTCTTT.

CDR3 protein: CSSGGDGQPQHF. The DNA of the CDR3 is TGCAGCTCAGGAGGGGATGGTCAGCCCCAGCATTTT. J is TRBJ1-5 and V is TRBV29-1, with D tentatively TRBD1 (5 bases). The CDR3 is 12 amino acids. Trimming removed 8 bases at V and 6 bases at J, with 14 bases between. Germline V gene data show CDR1 as SQVTM and CDR2 as ANQGSEA.

CDR3 in DNA: TGTGCCAGCAGCTTAGGGGGGTGGGGACAGTCATCACCCCTCCACTTT. Protein sequence: CASSLGGWGQSSPLHF. The chain carries TRBV7-2 and TRBJ1-6; 7 bases fit TRBD1. CDR3 length equals 16 residues. CDR1 is SGHTA, CDR2 FQGNSA, per germline. J gave up 10 bases and V 1 base, and 10 bases lay outside the gene matches.

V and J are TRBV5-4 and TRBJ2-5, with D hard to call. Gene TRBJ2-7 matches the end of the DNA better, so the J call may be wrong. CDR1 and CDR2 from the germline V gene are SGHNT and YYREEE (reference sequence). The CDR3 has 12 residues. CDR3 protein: CASSLSFSEQYF. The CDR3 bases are TGTGCCAGCAGCTTGAGTTTTTCCGAGCAGTACTTC.

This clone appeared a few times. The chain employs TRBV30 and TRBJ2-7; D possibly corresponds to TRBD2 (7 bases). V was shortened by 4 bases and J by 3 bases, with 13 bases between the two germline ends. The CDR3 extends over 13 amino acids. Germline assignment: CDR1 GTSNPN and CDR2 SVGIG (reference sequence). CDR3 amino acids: CAWTGGGLYEQYF. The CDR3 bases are TGTGCCTGGACGGGGGGCGGCCTCTACGAGCAGTACTTC. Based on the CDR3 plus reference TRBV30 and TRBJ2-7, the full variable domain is SQTIHQWPATLVQPVGSPLSLECTVEGTSNPNLYWYRQAAGRGLQLLFYSVGIGQISSEVPQNLSASRPQDRQFILSSKKLLLSDSGFYLCAWTGGGLYEQYFGPGTRLTVT.

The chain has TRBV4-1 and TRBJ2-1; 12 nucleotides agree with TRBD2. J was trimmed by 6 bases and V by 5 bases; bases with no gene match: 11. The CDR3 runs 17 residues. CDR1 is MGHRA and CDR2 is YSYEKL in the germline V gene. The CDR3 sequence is CASSSRTSGTTSNEQFF. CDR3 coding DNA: TGCGCCAGCAGCTCCCGGACTAGCGGGACGACCTCCAATGAGCAGTTCTTC.

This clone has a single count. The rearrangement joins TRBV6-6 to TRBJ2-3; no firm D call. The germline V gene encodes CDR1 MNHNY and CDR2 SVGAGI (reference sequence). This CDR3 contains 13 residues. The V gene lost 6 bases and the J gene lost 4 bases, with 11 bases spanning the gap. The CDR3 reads CASSAPESDTQYF. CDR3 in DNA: TGTGCCAGCAGCGCCCCTGAGTCAGATACGCAGTATTTT.

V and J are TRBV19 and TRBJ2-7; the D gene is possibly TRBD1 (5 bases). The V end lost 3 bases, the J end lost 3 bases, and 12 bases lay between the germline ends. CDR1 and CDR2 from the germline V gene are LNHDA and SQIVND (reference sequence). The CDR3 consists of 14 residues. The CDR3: CASSIGRVNYEQYF. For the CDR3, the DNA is TGTGCCAGTAGTATCGGCAGGGTTAACTACGAGCAGTACTTC.

This chain's CDR3 is CASGTGGSYEQYF. In DNA, the CDR3 is TGTGCCAGCGGGACAGGGGGCTCCTACGAGCAGTACTTC. V usage is TRBV7-9 and J usage is TRBJ2-7; 11 bases agree with TRBD1. Germline V lookup: CDR1 SEHNR, CDR2 FQNEAQ (reference sequence). After removal of 8 bases from V and 0 bases from J, the junction contained 0 bases not matched to a gene. The CDR3 spans 13 residues.

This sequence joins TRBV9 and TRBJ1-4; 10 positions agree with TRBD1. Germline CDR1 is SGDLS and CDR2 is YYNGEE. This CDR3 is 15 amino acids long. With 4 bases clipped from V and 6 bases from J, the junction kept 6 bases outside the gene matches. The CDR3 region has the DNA TGTGCCAGCAGCCGGGACAGGGGCCGTGATGAAAAACTGTTTTTT. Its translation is CASSRDRGRDEKLFF.

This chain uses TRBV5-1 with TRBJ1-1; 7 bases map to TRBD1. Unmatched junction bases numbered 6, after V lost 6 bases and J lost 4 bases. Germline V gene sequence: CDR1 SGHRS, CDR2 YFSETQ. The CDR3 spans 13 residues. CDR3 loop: CASTTGAATEAFF. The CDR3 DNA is TGCGCCAGCACCACAGGGGCTGCCACTGAAGCTTTCTTT.

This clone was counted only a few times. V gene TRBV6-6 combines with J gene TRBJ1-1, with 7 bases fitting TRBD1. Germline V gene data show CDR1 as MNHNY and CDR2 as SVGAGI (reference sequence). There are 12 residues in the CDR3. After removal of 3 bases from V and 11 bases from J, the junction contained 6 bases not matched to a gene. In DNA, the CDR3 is TGTGCCAGCAGTTATCTACAGGGGTCGGCTTTCTTT. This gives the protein CASSYLQGSAFF.

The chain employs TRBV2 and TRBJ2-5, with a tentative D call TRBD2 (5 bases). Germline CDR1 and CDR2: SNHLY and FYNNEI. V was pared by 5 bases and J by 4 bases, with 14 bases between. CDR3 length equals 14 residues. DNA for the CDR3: TGTGCCAGCAGTTCCTTTACGGGAATAGAGACCCAGTACTTC. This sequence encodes CASSSFTGIETQYF.

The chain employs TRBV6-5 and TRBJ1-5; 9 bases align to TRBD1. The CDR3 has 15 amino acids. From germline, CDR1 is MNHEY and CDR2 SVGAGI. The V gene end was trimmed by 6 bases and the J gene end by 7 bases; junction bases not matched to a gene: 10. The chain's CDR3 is CASSQEGTGSQPQHF. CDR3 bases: TGTGCCAGCAGCCAAGAGGGGACAGGGTCCCAGCCCCAGCATTTT.

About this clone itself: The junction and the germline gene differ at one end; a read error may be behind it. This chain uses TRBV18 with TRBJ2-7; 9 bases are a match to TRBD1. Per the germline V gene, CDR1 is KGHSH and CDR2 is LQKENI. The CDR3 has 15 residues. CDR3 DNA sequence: TGTGTCAGCTCACCCTCAAGACAGGGGGCCTACGAGCAGTACTTC. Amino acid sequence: CVSSPSRQGAYEQYF.

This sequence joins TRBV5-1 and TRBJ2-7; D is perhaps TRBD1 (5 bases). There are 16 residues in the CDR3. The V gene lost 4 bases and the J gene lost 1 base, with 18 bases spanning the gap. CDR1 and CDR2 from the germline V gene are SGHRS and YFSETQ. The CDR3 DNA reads TGCGCCAGCAGCCCCCGAGGAAGGGGTAAATCCTACGAGCAGTACTTC. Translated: CASSPRGRGKSYEQYF.

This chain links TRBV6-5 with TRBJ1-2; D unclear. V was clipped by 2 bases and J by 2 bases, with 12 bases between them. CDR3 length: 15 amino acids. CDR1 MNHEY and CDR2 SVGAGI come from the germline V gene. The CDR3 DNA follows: TGTGCCAGCAGTTACGCCCACAAGACAAACTATGGCTACACCTTC. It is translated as CASSYAHKTNYGYTF.

The CDR3 loop is CASSLGLAGAYEQYF. The CDR3 DNA reads TGCGCCAGCAGCTTGGGGTTAGCGGGAGCCTACGAGCAGTACTTC. V gene TRBV5-1 combines with J gene TRBJ2-7, with TRBD2 matching 9 bases. Germline V gives CDR1 SGHRS, CDR2 YFSETQ. The CDR3 sequence is 15 residues long. J lost 2 bases, V lost 0 bases, and 3 bases had no gene match.

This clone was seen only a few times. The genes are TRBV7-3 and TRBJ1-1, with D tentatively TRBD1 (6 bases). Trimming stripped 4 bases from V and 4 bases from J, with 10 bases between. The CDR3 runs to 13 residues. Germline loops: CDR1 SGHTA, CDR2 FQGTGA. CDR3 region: CASSSSGVTEAFF. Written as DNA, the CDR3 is TGTGCCAGCAGCTCCTCAGGGGTCACTGAAGCTTTCTTT.

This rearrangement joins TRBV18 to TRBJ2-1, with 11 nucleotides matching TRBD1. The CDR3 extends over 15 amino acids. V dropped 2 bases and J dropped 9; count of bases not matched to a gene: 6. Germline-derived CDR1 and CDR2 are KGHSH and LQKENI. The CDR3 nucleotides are TGTGCCAGCTCACCAACGGACAGGGGGCTTAGTGAGCAGTTCTTC. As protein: CASSPTDRGLSEQFF.

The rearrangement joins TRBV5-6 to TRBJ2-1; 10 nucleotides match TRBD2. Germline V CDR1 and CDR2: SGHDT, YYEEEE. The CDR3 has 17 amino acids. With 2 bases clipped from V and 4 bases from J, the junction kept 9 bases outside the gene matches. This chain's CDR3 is CASSFRTSGIKYNEQFF. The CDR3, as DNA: TGTGCCAGCAGCTTTAGGACTAGCGGTATTAAGTACAATGAGCAGTTCTTC. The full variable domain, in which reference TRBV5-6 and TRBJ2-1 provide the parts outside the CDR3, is DAGVTQSPTHLIKTRGQQVTLRCSPKSGHDTVSWYQQALGQGPQFIFQYYEEEERQRGNFPDRFSGHQFPNYSSELNVNALLLGDSALYLCASSFRTSGIKYNEQFFGPGTRLTVL.

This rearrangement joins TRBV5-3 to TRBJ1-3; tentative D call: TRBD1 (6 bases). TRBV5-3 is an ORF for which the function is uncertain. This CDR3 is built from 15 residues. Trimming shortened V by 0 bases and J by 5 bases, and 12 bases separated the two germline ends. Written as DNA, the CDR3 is TGTGCCAGAAGCTTGGCACCAGGGGTTCGAAACACCATATATTTT. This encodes CARSLAPGVRNTIYF.

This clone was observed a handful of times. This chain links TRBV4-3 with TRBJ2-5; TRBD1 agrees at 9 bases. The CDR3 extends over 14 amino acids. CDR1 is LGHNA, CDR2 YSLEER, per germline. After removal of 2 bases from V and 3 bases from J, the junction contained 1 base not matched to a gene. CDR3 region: CASSQRDREETQYF. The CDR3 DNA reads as TGCGCCAGCAGCCAACGGGACAGGGAAGAGACCCAGTACTTC.

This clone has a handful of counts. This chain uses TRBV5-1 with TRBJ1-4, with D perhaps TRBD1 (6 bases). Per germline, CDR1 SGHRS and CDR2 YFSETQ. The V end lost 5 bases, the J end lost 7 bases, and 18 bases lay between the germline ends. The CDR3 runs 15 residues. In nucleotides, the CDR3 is TGCGCCAGCAGACAGGGTAGTTGGGGGAGTGAAAAACTGTTTTTT. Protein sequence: CASRQGSWGSEKLFF.